The 31 T cell receptor beta chains presented below share a single source sample, sequenced in a study of shared clonotypes between healthy human individuals. The method was immunoSEQ multiplex PCR; TCRdb's version includes in-frame clones alone and lacks a portion of them. The sample includes 1,500,000 or so clones, approximately 97% of them seen just once. The sample consisted of naive CD4+ T cells sorted from blood. Sample subset: CD45RA+ positively selected. These receptors were taken from a man aged 30 to 45 in good health.

The chain joins TRBV15 to TRBJ2-3; TRBD2 matches at 11 bases. The CDR3 is 16 amino acids. The V gene's germline CDR1 is LNHNV and CDR2 YYDKDF (reference sequence). V was clipped by 5 bases and J by 1 base; unmatched bases: 5. The DNA of the CDR3 is TGTGCCACCAGCGTCCGTAGCGGGGGGGGCACAGATACGCAGTATTTT. Its protein product is CATSVRSGGGTDTQYF.

V gene TRBV30 combines with J gene TRBJ2-4, with D possibly being TRBD2 (6 bases). The CDR3 runs 15 residues. V lost 4 bases, J lost 1 base, and 14 bases lay in between. Germline V gene data show CDR1 as GTSNPN and CDR2 as SVGIG (reference sequence). DNA for the CDR3: TGTGCCTGGACCATCGGGGGTGGCGCCAAAAACATTCAGTACTTC. Its translation: CAWTIGGGAKNIQYF.

The chain couples TRBV28 to TRBJ1-2; 10 nucleotides agree with TRBD1. CDR1 and CDR2 from the germline V gene are MDHEN and SYDVKM. V lost 5 bases to trimming and J lost 6 bases; unmatched junction nucleotides: 9. This CDR3 spans 15 amino acids. CDR3 sequence reads: CASSPGGTGDDGYTF. In DNA form, the CDR3 reads TGTGCCAGCAGTCCAGGTGGGACAGGGGATGATGGCTACACCTTC.

This clone was observed a handful of times. The gene calls are TRBV7-9 and TRBJ2-1, with 10 bases matching TRBD2. This CDR3 has 15 amino acids. V lost 6 bases and J lost 0; bases outside the gene matches: 2. Germline CDR1 SEHNR, CDR2 FQNEAQ (reference sequence). In DNA, the CDR3 is TGTGCCAGCAGGTCTAGCGGGAGCTCCTACAATGAGCAGTTCTTC. Protein sequence: CASRSSGSSYNEQFF.

The rearrangement joins TRBV7-8 to TRBJ1-1; TRBD1 agrees at 7 bases. V lost 1 base, J lost 7 bases, and 12 bases stayed unmatched. The CDR3 has 16 amino acids. Germline-derived CDR1 and CDR2 are SGHVS and FQNEAQ. The CDR3: CASSLGGAHRGGEAFF. The CDR3, as DNA: TGTGCCAGCAGCTTAGGGGGGGCCCACAGGGGCGGTGAAGCTTTCTTT.

The chain joins TRBV18 to TRBJ2-5, with 9 bases lining up with TRBD1. CDR1 and CDR2 (germline): KGHSH, LQKENI. The CDR3 spans 16 residues. V shed 0 bases and J 3 bases; nucleotides not matched to a gene: 5. The DNA for the CDR3 is TGTGCCAGCTCACCACCCCGGGGACAGGGAGAAGAGACCCAGTACTTC. Protein product: CASSPPRGQGEETQYF.

This clone came up once. The rearrangement links TRBV6-6 to TRBJ2-7; the D is unclear. Per the germline V gene, CDR1 is MNHNY and CDR2 is SVGAGI (reference sequence). CDR3 length: 15 residues. Trimming left V 0 bases short and J 2 bases short, with 11 bases between. CDR3: CASSYSWDPTYEQYF. Written as DNA, the CDR3 is TGTGCCAGCAGTTACTCGTGGGATCCTACCTACGAGCAGTACTTC.

The genes are TRBV28 and TRBJ2-5; 8 bases fit TRBD1. Germline trimming cut 5 bases from V and 5 bases from J; bases unmatched to any gene: 4. This CDR3 is built from 13 residues. CDR1 is MDHEN and CDR2 is SYDVKM in the germline V gene. CDR3 residues: CASSQNRGETQYF. The CDR3 DNA reads TGTGCCAGCAGTCAGAACAGGGGGGAGACCCAGTACTTC.

On this clone itself: Germline and junction disagree at one end, which may indicate a read error. The chain joins TRBV27 to TRBJ2-1; tentative D call: TRBD2 (5 bases). Germline V gives CDR1 MNHEY, CDR2 SMNVEV (reference sequence). CDR3 length: 16 amino acids. CDR3 bases: TGTGCCAGCAGCTTATTCGGGGTGGCAGGCCACAATGAGCAGTTCTTC. It specifies CASSLFGVAGHNEQFF.

The rearrangement links TRBV12-5 to TRBJ2-5; D is unresolved. Germline loops: CDR1 LGHNT, CDR2 FRNRAP. This CDR3 region has 14 residues. Deletions cut 1 base from V and 3 bases from J, with 9 bases between. The CDR3 loop is CASGLDLFKETQYF. The CDR3, as DNA: TGTGCTAGTGGTTTGGATCTATTTAAAGAGACCCAGTACTTC.

The CDR3 loop is CASSLSRDGETQYF. The CDR3 coding sequence is TGTGCCAGCAGTTTATCCCGAGACGGGGAGACCCAGTACTTC. The gene calls are TRBV28 and TRBJ2-5, with unresolved D. Germline values: CDR1 MDHEN, CDR2 SYDVKM. The CDR3 is 14 residues long. The V end was cut by 1 base, the J end by 5 bases, with 11 bases between.

This sequence joins TRBV19 and TRBJ2-7; D may be TRBD1 (6 bases). CDR1 and CDR2 (germline): LNHDA, SQIVND (reference sequence). The CDR3 is 15 residues long. Trimming left V 5 bases short and J 6 bases short, with 20 bases between. The CDR3 DNA reads TGTGCCAGTAGTCGGGACCGGGACACCCGTCGCGAGCAGTACTTC. It is translated as CASSRDRDTRREQYF.

On this clone itself: Other DNA variants within this sample encode the same CDR3. The chain is built from TRBV5-1 and TRBJ2-5; perhaps TRBD2 as D (6 bases). This CDR3 spans 13 amino acids. V was shortened by 3 bases and J by 2 bases, with 8 bases between the two germline ends. Per the germline V gene, CDR1 is SGHRS and CDR2 is YFSETQ. In DNA, the CDR3 is TGCGCCAGCAGCTCCGGGACTCAAGAGACCCAGTACTTC. Its translation: CASSSGTQETQYF.

As concerns this clone: Other DNA sequences in the sample encode the same CDR3. The chain recombines TRBV7-9 with TRBJ2-1; D remains unclear. V lost 1 base to trimming and J lost 4 bases, with 5 bases between them. Per the germline V gene, CDR1 is SEHNR and CDR2 is FQNEAQ (reference sequence). The CDR3 extends over 13 amino acids. Written as DNA, the CDR3 is TGTGCCAGCAGCTTAGGAGCGTACAATGAGCAGTTCTTC. Translated: CASSLGAYNEQFF. Supplemented by reference TRBV7-9 and TRBJ2-1, the full variable domain reads DTGVSQNPRHKITKRGQNVTFRCDPISEHNRLYWYRQTLGQGPEFLTYFQNEAQLEKSRLLSDRFSAERPKGSFSTLEIQRTEQGDSAMYLCASSLGAYNEQFFGPGTRLTVL.

The V gene is TRBV7-8, the J gene TRBJ2-1, with D unresolved. The germline CDR1 and CDR2 sequences are SGHVS and FQNEAQ. The CDR3 is made up of 14 amino acids. Trimming pared 0 bases from V and 5 bases from J, leaving 8 bases between. The CDR3 DNA reads TGTGCCAGCAGCTTAGCGCTGAGTGACAATGAGCAGTTCTTC. Residues: CASSLALSDNEQFF.

The chain employs TRBV30 and TRBJ1-4; 7 bases are a match to TRBD1. This CDR3 is built from 12 residues. Germline values: CDR1 GTSNPN, CDR2 SVGIG (reference sequence). Trimming cost V 7 bases and J 5 bases; bases outside gene matches: 4. The CDR3 region has the DNA TGTGCCTCGGGACAGAGGAATGAAAAACTGTTTTTT. Residues: CASGQRNEKLFF.

This clone was found once. This chain links TRBV11-2 with TRBJ1-4; tentatively, D is TRBD1 (6 bases). The V end lost 1 base, the J end lost 10 bases, and 22 bases lay between the germline ends. Germline CDR1 SGHAT, CDR2 FQNNGV. The CDR3 loop spans 17 amino acids. CDR3 coding DNA: TGTGCCAGCAGCTTAGTCGTGGAGGACAGTGCCCTGGGAAAACTGTTTTTT. It encodes CASSLVVEDSALGKLFF.

The chain employs TRBV2 and TRBJ1-1; the D gene is possibly TRBD1 (6 bases). Germline V gene data show CDR1 as SNHLY and CDR2 as FYNNEI. This CDR3 contains 12 residues. V was cut by 4 bases and J by 4 bases, with 7 bases left in between. DNA for the CDR3: TGTGCCAGCAGTGCGACAGGCACTGAAGCTTTCTTT. Residues: CASSATGTEAFF.

The V gene is TRBV9, the J gene TRBJ2-5; 7 nucleotides match TRBD1. J gave up 3 bases and V 5 bases, and 4 bases lay outside the gene matches. CDR1 SGDLS and CDR2 YYNGEE come from the germline V gene. The CDR3 has 13 amino acids. This chain's CDR3 is CASSRTGEETQYF. DNA of the CDR3: TGTGCCAGCAGTCGAACAGGGGAAGAGACCCAGTACTTC.

The chain combines TRBV11-2 with TRBJ2-5; TRBD1 agrees at 8 bases. The V segment lost 5 bases and the J segment 4 bases; nucleotides outside the gene matches: 15. This CDR3 is built from 17 residues. Germline CDR1 and CDR2: SGHAT and FQNNGV. This CDR3 reads CASSPHGVGQAGETQYF. CDR3 bases: TGTGCCAGCAGCCCCCATGGGGTGGGACAGGCCGGAGAGACCCAGTACTTC.

Only one count was recorded for this clone. This sequence joins TRBV28 and TRBJ2-2, with 8 bases identical to TRBD1. The CDR3 is 16 residues long. J was trimmed by 2 bases and V by 4 bases; bases with no gene match: 6. Looked up from germline, CDR1 is MDHEN and CDR2 is SYDVKM. This CDR3 is CASSSSGQGNTGELFF. CDR3 sequence (DNA): TGTGCCAGCAGTTCAAGTGGACAGGGAAACACCGGGGAGCTGTTTTTT.

This clone was observed a single time. The chain joins TRBV5-1 to TRBJ2-3; D is ambiguous. Per germline, CDR1 SGHRS and CDR2 YFSETQ. V lost 1 base and J 2 bases, leaving 8 bases between the germline ends. This CDR3 region has 14 residues. CDR3 loop: CASSLSRPTDTQYF. CDR3 nucleotide sequence: TGCGCCAGCAGCTTGAGCAGGCCCACAGATACGCAGTATTTT.

The chain links TRBV19 to TRBJ1-1, with 7 bases fitting TRBD1. The trim removed 6 bases at V and 5 bases at J, leaving 6 bases unmatched. Germline V CDR1 and CDR2: LNHDA, SQIVND (reference sequence). The CDR3 sequence is 13 residues long. The CDR3 here is CASSDSGGTEAFF. The CDR3 nucleotides are TGTGCCAGTAGCGACTCAGGGGGAACTGAAGCTTTCTTT.

The gene calls are TRBV28 and TRBJ1-5; 12 bases agree with TRBD1. CDR3 length equals 17 residues. The junction had 10 bases not matched to a gene; V was cut back by 5 bases and J by 5 bases. Germline V gene sequence: CDR1 MDHEN, CDR2 SYDVKM. Written as DNA, the CDR3 is TGTGCCAGCAGTCCACACACTGGGACAGGGGGCGATCAGCCCCAGCATTTT. This sequence encodes CASSPHTGTGGDQPQHF.

The V gene is TRBV6-6, the J gene TRBJ1-3, with D perhaps TRBD1 (5 bases). V lost 6 bases and J lost 4, with 13 bases in between. The CDR3 contains 14 residues. Germline V gene sequence: CDR1 MNHNY, CDR2 SVGAGI (reference sequence). The CDR3 nucleotides read TGTGCCAGCAGGCTGACAGTCGGAGGAAACACCATATATTTT. Translated: CASRLTVGGNTIYF.

This chain connects TRBV7-8 to TRBJ1-2; a possible D gene is TRBD1 (6 bases). The CDR3 length is 15 residues. V was pared by 5 bases and J by 4 bases, with 17 bases between. The germline V gene has CDR1 SGHVS and CDR2 FQNEAQ. In DNA form, the CDR3 reads TGTGCCAGCAGCGAAAACAGGGTTTCGAGCTATGGCTACACCTTC. Translation gives CASSENRVSSYGYTF.

The chain carries TRBV19 and TRBJ2-1, with D unresolved. Trimming cost V 0 bases and J 11 bases, with 17 bases left between them. The CDR3 length is 15 residues. Germline values: CDR1 LNHDA, CDR2 SQIVND (reference sequence). The CDR3 sequence is CASSIDGTTGTQQFF. CDR3 DNA: TGTGCCAGTAGTATAGATGGCACTACGGGCACTCAGCAGTTCTTC.

J is TRBJ1-2 and V is TRBV10-3; 10 bases align to TRBD1. Trimming took 4 bases from V and 10 from J; bases not matched to a gene: 12. The CDR3 totals 15 residues. Germline lookup yields CDR1 ENHRY and CDR2 SYGVKD. The CDR3 here is CAISARDRGGLPYTF. The CDR3 nucleotides are TGTGCCATCAGTGCCCGGGACAGGGGAGGATTACCCTACACCTTC.

This clone appeared a single time. The chain joins TRBV7-9 to TRBJ2-3; 8 positions agree with TRBD2. Germline loops: CDR1 SEHNR, CDR2 FQNEAQ (reference sequence). The V segment lost 0 bases and the J segment 5 bases; nucleotides outside the gene matches: 13. The CDR3 contains 18 residues. This chain's CDR3 is CASSLARGSGNRGDTQYF. DNA of the CDR3: TGTGCCAGCAGCTTAGCGCGGGGTAGCGGGAATCGAGGAGATACGCAGTATTTT.

The chain carries TRBV7-2 and TRBJ1-5, with D hard to call. The V gene's germline CDR1 is SGHTA and CDR2 FQGNSA. This CDR3 comprises 13 residues. V shed 1 base and J shed 7 bases, with 8 bases lying between them. The CDR3 is CASSLDIEQPQHF. In nucleotides, the CDR3 is TGTGCCAGCAGCTTAGATATAGAGCAGCCCCAGCATTTT.

To note about this clone: Other DNA sequences of this sample code for an identical CDR3. This sequence joins TRBV9 and TRBJ2-1; tentatively, D is TRBD2 (5 bases). The V gene's germline CDR1 is SGDLS and CDR2 YYNGEE. V lost 0 bases, J lost 3 bases, and 10 bases lay in between. The CDR3 runs 15 residues. Here the CDR3 reads CASSVAASSYNEQFF. The CDR3 coding sequence is TGTGCCAGCAGCGTAGCGGCTAGCAGCTACAATGAGCAGTTCTTC. The variable domain in full, completed from reference TRBV9 and TRBJ2-1, reads DSGVTQTPKHLITATGQRVTLRCSPRSGDLSVYWYQQSLDQGLQFLIQYYNGEERAKGNILERFSAQQFPDLHSELNLSSLELGDSALYFCASSVAASSYNEQFFGPGTRLTVL.